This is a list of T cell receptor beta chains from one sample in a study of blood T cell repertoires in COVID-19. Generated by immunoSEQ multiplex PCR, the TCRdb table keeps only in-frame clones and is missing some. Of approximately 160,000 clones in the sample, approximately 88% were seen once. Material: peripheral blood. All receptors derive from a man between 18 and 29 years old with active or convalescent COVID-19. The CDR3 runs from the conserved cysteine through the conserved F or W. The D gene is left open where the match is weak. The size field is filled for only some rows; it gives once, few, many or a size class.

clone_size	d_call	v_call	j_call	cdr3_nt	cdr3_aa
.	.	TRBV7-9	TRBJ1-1	TGTGCCAGCAGCTTACGTGGGGGCATGAACACTGAAGCTTTCTTT	CASSLRGGMNTEAFF
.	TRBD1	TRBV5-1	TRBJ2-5	TGCGCCAGCAGCTTGGGGACAGGGACAGAGACCCAGTACTTC	CASSLGTGTETQYF
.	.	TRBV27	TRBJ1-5	TGTGCCAGCAGTTTATCGGGACTAAGCAATCAGCCCCAGCATTTT	CASSLSGLSNQPQHF
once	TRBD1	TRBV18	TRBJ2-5	TGTGCCAGCTCACCCGCAGGGGGCAGTCAGACCCAGTACTTC	CASSPAGGSQTQYF
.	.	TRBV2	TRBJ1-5	TGTGCCAGCAGTGAACTGGGGCAAGTTGGTCAGCCCCAGCATTTT	CASSELGQVGQPQHF
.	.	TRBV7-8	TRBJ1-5	TGTGCCAGCAGCTTATTGAGGGGCGGGAATGGTCAGCCCCAGCATTTT	CASSLLRGGNGQPQHF
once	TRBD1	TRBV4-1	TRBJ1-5	TGCGCCAGCAGCCAAGATCTGGACAGGTGGGGCAATCAGCCCCAGCATTTT	CASSQDLDRWGNQPQHF
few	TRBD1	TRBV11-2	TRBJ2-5	TGTGCCAGCAGCAACAGGGGGCTGGAGACCCAGTACTTC	CASSNRGLETQYF
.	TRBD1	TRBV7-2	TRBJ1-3	TGTGCCAGCAGCTTAGTCCCGGGACAGGTTCGCTCTGGAAACACCATATATTTT	CASSLVPGQVRSGNTIYF
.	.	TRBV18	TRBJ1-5	TGTGCCAGCTCACACTTAGGGGCGGTTGATCAGCCCCAGCATTTT	CASSHLGAVDQPQHF
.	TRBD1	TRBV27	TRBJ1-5	TGTGCCAGCCAGGACAGGGGAATTGACAATCAGCCCCAGCATTTT	CASQDRGIDNQPQHF
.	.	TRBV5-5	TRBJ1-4	TGTGCCAGCAGCGCGGGTCCAGGCGAGGAAAAACTGTTTTTT	CASSAGPGEEKLFF
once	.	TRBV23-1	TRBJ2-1	TGCGCCCCGCACAGCCCCTACAATGAGCAGTTCTTC	CAPHSPYNEQFF
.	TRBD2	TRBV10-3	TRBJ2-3	TGTGCCATCAGTGGTGCGGGAGAGAGCACAGATACGCAGTATTTT	CAISGAGESTDTQYF
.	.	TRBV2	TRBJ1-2	TGTGCCAGCAGTGAAAAAGAGGCATCCCCCGGCTACACCTTC	CASSEKEASPGYTF
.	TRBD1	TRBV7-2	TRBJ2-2	TGTGCCAGCAGCCCCAACAGGGGGGCCACCGGGGAGCTGTTTTTT	CASSPNRGATGELFF
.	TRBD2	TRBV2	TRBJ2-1	TGTGCCAGCAGTGAACAACTAGCGGGGGATCAGTTCTTC	CASSEQLAGDQFF
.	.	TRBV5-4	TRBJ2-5	TGTGCCAGCAGCTTTGGGGGACAAAGTCCGTACTTC	CASSFGGQSPYF
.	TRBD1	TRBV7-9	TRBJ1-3	TGTGCCAGCAGCCTCGACAGGGGGCCCGGAAACACCATATATTTT	CASSLDRGPGNTIYF
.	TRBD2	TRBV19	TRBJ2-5	TGTGCCAGTAGTTCCGGGACTAAGTACCAAGAGACCCAGTACTTC	CASSSGTKYQETQYF
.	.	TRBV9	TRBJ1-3	TGTGCCAGCAGCAAAACCTGGGACTCCCCGAGCTCTGGAAACACCATATATTTT	CASSKTWDSPSSGNTIYF
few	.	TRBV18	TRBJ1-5	TGTGCCAGCTCACCACCGGGGCCGGCCGCTGGTCAGCCCCAGCATTTT	CASSPPGPAAGQPQHF
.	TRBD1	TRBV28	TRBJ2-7	TGTGCCAGCAGTTTCTTCGACAGGGTATACGAGCAGTACTTC	CASSFFDRVYEQYF
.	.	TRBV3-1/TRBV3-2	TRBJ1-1	TGTGCCAGCAGCCCGCGTGGGGAGTACACTGAAGCTTTCTTT	CASSPRGEYTEAFF
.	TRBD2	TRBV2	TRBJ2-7	TGTGCCAGCAGCCCGAACGGGGGGTCCTATGAGCAGTACTTC	CASSPNGGSYEQYF
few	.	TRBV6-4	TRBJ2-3	TGTGCCAGCAGTGACGAGGATAGCACAGATACGCAGTATTTT	CASSDEDSTDTQYF
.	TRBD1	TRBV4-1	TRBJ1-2	TGCGCCAGCAGCCAAGTGGACGCGGGACAGGGAGGCTACACCTTC	CASSQVDAGQGGYTF
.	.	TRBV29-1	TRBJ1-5	TGCAGCGTATCGGTGAGCAATCAGCCCCAGCATTTT	CSVSVSNQPQHF
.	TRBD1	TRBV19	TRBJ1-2	TGTGCCAGTAGTGCTGGGACAGGGGGCGGCCGGAATGGCTACACCTTC	CASSAGTGGGRNGYTF
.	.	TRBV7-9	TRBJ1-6	TGTGCCAGCAGCGCTGGGGGACATCTAAATTCACCCCTCCACTTT	CASSAGGHLNSPLHF
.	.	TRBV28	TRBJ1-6	TGTGCCAGCAGCATAGGTGATTACAGTTCACCCCTCCACTTT	CASSIGDYSSPLHF
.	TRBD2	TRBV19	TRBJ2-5	TGTGCCAGTAGTGTGGCGGGGGGAACACAAGAGACCCAGTACTTC	CASSVAGGTQETQYF
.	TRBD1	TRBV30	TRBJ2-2	TGTGCCTGGAGTCGGACAGGAAACACCGGGGAGCTGTTTTTT	CAWSRTGNTGELFF
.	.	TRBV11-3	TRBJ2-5	TGTGCCAGCAGCCCCTCGGGGAGCATAGAAGAGACCCAGTACTTC	CASSPSGSIEETQYF
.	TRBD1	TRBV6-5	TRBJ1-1	TGTGCCAGCAGTTACGGGGACAGATCCCCTGAAGCTTTCTTT	CASSYGDRSPEAFF
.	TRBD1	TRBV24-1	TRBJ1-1	TGTGCCACCAGTGATTTAATGGGGGACAGGGTATGGAAAAACACTGAAGCTTTCTTT	CATSDLMGDRVWKNTEAFF
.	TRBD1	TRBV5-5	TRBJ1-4	TGTGCCAGCAGCTTCTACGGAGAAGGGACAGGGACTAATGAAAAACTGTTTTTT	CASSFYGEGTGTNEKLFF
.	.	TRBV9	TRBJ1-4	TGTGCCAGCAGCGTTGGAGCGCCCAATGAAAAACTGTTTTTT	CASSVGAPNEKLFF
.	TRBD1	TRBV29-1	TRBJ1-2	TGCAGCGTATATTCCGGGACAGGGGCTCATGGCTACACCTTC	CSVYSGTGAHGYTF
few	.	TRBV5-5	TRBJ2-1	TGTGCCAGCAGGGGGGACAAGTACAATGAGCAGTTCTTC	CASRGDKYNEQFF
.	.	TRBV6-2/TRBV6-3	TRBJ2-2	TGTGCCAGCAGCCATGGACAGTATAACACCGGGGAGCTGTTTTTT	CASSHGQYNTGELFF
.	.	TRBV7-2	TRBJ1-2	TGTGCCAGCAGCTTAATTAGAGAGACTTATGGCTACACCTTC	CASSLIRETYGYTF
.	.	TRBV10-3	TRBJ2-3	TGTGCCATCAGTGAGTCTCTGGATACGCAGTATTTT	CAISESLDTQYF
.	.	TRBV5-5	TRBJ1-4	TGTGCCAGCAGCTGGGGGGACCGCTTAACTAATGAAAAACTGTTTTTT	CASSWGDRLTNEKLFF
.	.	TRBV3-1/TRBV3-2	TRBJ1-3	TGTGCCAGCAGCCAAGAATCCAGGGCTTTTGGAAACACCATATATTTT	CASSQESRAFGNTIYF
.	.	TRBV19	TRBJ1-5	TGTGCCAGTAATAGGAGGGAGGGTAGCAATCAGCCCCAGCATTTT	CASNRREGSNQPQHF
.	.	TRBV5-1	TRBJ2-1	TGCGCCAGCAGCTTGGCCTATAATAGGGGAAGGGACAATGAGCAGTTCTTC	CASSLAYNRGRDNEQFF
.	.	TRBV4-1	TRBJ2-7	TGCGCCAGCAGCCAAGTTGGACAGACCTACGAGCAGTACTTC	CASSQVGQTYEQYF